The TCR beta chain under discussion was sequenced for a study of CD8+ T cells in alopecia areata. Findings and caveats of the study: Lesional tissue from the scalp (especially in alopecia totalis/universalis) showed higher clonality than normal scalp. There were also resident alphabeta T cells of normal skin sequenced in scalp samples. Mice showed clearer TCR sharing than patients did, a gap that was possibly HLA-related.

The germline CDR1 and CDR2 sequences are SGHRS and YFSETQ. The germline V and J ends were trimmed by 7 bases and 4 bases, with 11 bases remaining between them. The CDR3 has 13 residues. PBMCs served as the source from which CD4+ and CD8+ T cells were sorted. RNA was isolated and reverse transcribed to cDNA, the sequencing template. Assay: immunoSEQ multiplex PCR; the TCRdb copy retains only in-frame clones and omits some. The data show approximately 150,000 clones, less than 65% seen once. Worth noting for this clone: Its antigen is still unknown. This CDR3 is also generated by other DNA sequences in the sample.

The rearrangement joins TRBV5-1 to TRBJ2-2; no definite D call. Material: CD8+ T cells sorted from blood. This clonotype was obtained from a human donor in good health. The CDR3 DNA reads as TGCGCCAGCGGGTTTCCGGGCACCGGGGAGCTGTTTTTT. Encoded protein: CASGFPGTGELFF.